This T cell receptor (beta chain) came from a study of OX40 agonist ivuxolimab in advanced cancers. Of note for this clone: What it binds is not known.

Only in-frame clones appear in the TCRdb table, and some are missing; sequencing was by immunoSEQ multiplex PCR. This table holds 55,000 to 70,000 clones, 65% to 90% found once. Findings of the study overall: Researchers did not determine the expanded peripheral T cells' antigen specificity.

V shed 5 bases and J shed 8 bases, with 18 bases lying between them. Per the germline V gene, CDR1 is SGHTA and CDR2 is FQGNSA. The CDR3 has 14 residues. The sequences come from CD4+ or CD8+ T cells sorted from blood, collected in a trial of the OX40 agonist ivuxolimab. The chain couples TRBV7-2 to TRBJ1-2; D perhaps matches TRBD1 (6 bases). This TCR was recovered from an adult with an advanced solid tumor such as melanoma, head and neck, liver or kidney cancer. The CDR3 DNA follows: TGTGCCAGCAGCCCCCCTCGGACAGCAGGCGGCTACACCTTC. Protein sequence: CASSPPRTAGGYTF.